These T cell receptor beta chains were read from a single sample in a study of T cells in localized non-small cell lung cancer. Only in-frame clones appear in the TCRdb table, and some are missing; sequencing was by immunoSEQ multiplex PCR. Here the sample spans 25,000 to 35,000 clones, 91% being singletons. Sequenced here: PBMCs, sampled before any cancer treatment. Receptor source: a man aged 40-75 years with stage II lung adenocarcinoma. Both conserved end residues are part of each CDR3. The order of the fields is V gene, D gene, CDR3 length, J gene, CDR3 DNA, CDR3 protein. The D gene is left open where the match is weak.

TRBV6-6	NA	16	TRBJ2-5	TGTGCCAGCAGTTACTCGGATGCGGCCGGGCCTGGGACCCAGTACTTC	CASSYSDAAGPGTQYF
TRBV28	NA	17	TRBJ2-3	TGTGCCAGCAGTTTCCTTATTGGGGACTCAAGCACAGATACGCAGTATTTT	CASSFLIGDSSTDTQYF
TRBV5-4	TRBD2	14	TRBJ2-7	TGTGCCAGCAGCCCTAGCGGGAGGGGATACGAGCAGTACTTC	CASSPSGRGYEQYF
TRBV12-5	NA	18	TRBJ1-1	TGTGCTAGTGGTTTGCTAATTTCTCCATCGGGTGGAAACACTGAAGCTTTCTTT	CASGLLISPSGGNTEAFF
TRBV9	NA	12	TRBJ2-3	TGTGCCAGCAGCCCGACCGGTGATACGCAGTATTTT	CASSPTGDTQYF
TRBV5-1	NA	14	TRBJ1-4	TGCGCCAGCAGAGTTACGGCAACTAATGAAAAACTGTTTTTT	CASRVTATNEKLFF
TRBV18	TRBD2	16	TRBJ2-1	TGTGCCAGCTCAACCGGGACTAGCGGGAGACGGAATGAGCAGTTCTTC	CASSTGTSGRRNEQFF
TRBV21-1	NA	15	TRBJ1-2	TGTGCCAGCAGCAAAGCTAAGGGATCCCCCTATGGCTACACCTTC	CASSKAKGSPYGYTF
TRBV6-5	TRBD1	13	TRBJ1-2	TGTGCCAGCAGAAGGGACAGAACGGATGGCTACACCTTC	CASRRDRTDGYTF
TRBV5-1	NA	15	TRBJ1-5	TGCGCCAGCAGCCCGGGATGGAATAGCAATCAGCCCCAGCATTTT	CASSPGWNSNQPQHF
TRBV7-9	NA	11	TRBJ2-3	TGTGCCAGCAGTAATTCAGATACGCAGTATTTT	CASSNSDTQYF
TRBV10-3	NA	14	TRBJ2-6	TGTGCCATCAGTGAAGCTCCTGGGGCCAACGTCCTGACTTTC	CAISEAPGANVLTF
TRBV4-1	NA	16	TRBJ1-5	TGCGCCAGCAGCCAAGGGACAGCGTATAGCAATCAGCCCCAGCATTTT	CASSQGTAYSNQPQHF
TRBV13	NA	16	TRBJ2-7	TGTGCCAGCAGCCCCCGGCTTGGGGGAGGATCATACGAGCAGTACTTC	CASSPRLGGGSYEQYF
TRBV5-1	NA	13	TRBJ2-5	TGCGCCAGCAATAAGGGGTACCAAGAGACCCAGTACTTC	CASNKGYQETQYF
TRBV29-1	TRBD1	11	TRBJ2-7	TGCAGCTACGTAACAGGGGACGGGCAGTACTTC	CSYVTGDGQYF
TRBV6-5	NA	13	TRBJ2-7	TGTGCCAGCAGTTACTCATTTCGGTACGAGCAGTACTTC	CASSYSFRYEQYF
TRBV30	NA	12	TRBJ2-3	TGTGCCTGGAGTTGGGACGGTACCCAGCAGTATTTT	CAWSWDGTQQYF
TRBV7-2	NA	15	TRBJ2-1	TGTGCCAGCAGCTTAGACGGGTACTCCTACAATGAGCAGTTCTTC	CASSLDGYSYNEQFF
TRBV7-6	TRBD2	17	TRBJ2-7	TGTGCCAGCAGCTTACTATTATTTCCAGCGGGAGGTTCCGAGCAGTACTTC	CASSLLLFPAGGSEQYF